The entry below describes one T cell receptor beta chain. The record originates from a study of blood T cell repertoires in COVID-19. As for the study in general: Researchers got acute and convalescent COVID-19 samples from the United States, Italy and Spain. T cells, B-cell-depleted T cells, or PBMCs supplied cDNA or gDNA.

Original processing methods: Quantification of nucleated cells was approximated via reference gene primer amplification. Sequencing was performed with immunoSEQ multiplex PCR; in TCRdb, only in-frame clones are kept and a portion is missing. The DNA gave D and trimming, while V, J and clone size come from that table. Seen here are roughly 60,000 clones, roughly 85% observed once, and the top ten hold approximately 6%. The CDR3 contains 16 residues. The V and J ends lost 0 bases and 8 bases, in that order; junction bases with no gene match: 5. Germline V gene sequence: CDR1 LGHNT, CDR2 FRNRAP. V gene TRBV12-5 combines with J gene TRBJ1-6; 9 bases fit TRBD1. The origin of this receptor is a human donor in a cohort sampled during active or convalescent COVID-19. Material: peripheral blood. Here the CDR3 reads CASGLVLGQGDSPLHF. DNA of the CDR3: TGTGCTAGTGGTTTGGTACTGGGACAGGGTGATTCACCCCTCCACTTT.